The entry below describes one T cell receptor beta chain. Its specificity is unknown. The data were obtained in a study of EBV T-cell therapy then PD-1 blockade in nasopharyngeal carcinoma. Sequenced by immunoSEQ multiplex PCR; TCRdb stores in-frame clones only, minus some. The sample lists tens of thousands of clones; 82% were seen once. Described treatment: AdE1-LMPpoly-expanded autologous EBV-specific T-cell therapy followed by anti-PD-1 nivolumab. CDR1 MNHEY and CDR2 SVGAGI come from the germline V gene. CDR3 length: 15 amino acids. V lost 2 bases to trimming and J lost 7 bases, with 12 bases between them.

Sequences were derived from CD8+ T cells from blood, sampled at day -245 from a patient whose treatment included autologous EBV-specific T cells and nivolumab. V gene TRBV6-5 combines with J gene TRBJ1-6; a weak D match, TRBD1 (5 bases). The TCR originated in a man aged 40-55 years with nasopharyngeal carcinoma. The CDR3 region is CASSYGAEGNSPLHF. The DNA of the CDR3 is TGTGCCAGCAGTTACGGGGCCGAAGGGAATTCACCCCTCCACTTT.